This T cell receptor beta chain derives from a study of Graves' ophthalmopathy and Graves' hyperthyroidism. Overall study results and limits: Ophthalmopathy progression predictions by the model showed roughly 75% specificity and over 60% sensitivity.

Aged 18 to 65, hyperthyroidism patients had been newly diagnosed, with under 2 months' duration. The CDR3 covers 14 residues. Germline CDR1 and CDR2: MNHNS and SASEGT. Trimming left V 0 bases short and J 3 bases short, with 8 bases between. The sample holds many counts of this clonotype. Its specificity is unknown. For repertoire sequencing, the TCR beta CDR3 regions were amplified from RNA transcripts. HTBI-primed RT-PCR formed the first round, and a multiplex PCR formed the second. TCRdb re-analysed the multiplex PCR reads in MiXCR, keeping a single row per CDR3 protein. This table has roughly 420,000 distinct CDR3 sequences, 20% to 25% appearing once.

Sample: peripheral blood. The TCR originated in a woman between 18 and 29 years old with stable Graves' hyperthyroidism. The V call is TRBV6-1, the J call TRBJ1-1; no clear D gene. The CDR3 DNA sequence: TGTGCCAGCAGTGAAGCAGGCGGGGACACTGAAGCTTTCTTT. Its protein product is CASSEAGGDTEAFF.